The clone carrying this T cell receptor (beta chain) occurred many times. Its target is unknown. CDR3 length equals 13 residues. The germline gives CDR1 ENHRY, CDR2 SYGVKD. V was cut by 11 bases and J by 2 bases, with 14 bases left in between. The data originate from a study of CD8 T cells in ankylosing spondylitis. One entry per CDR3 protein results from TCRdb running MiXCR on the 5' RACE reads. The sample lists more than 650,000 distinct CDR3 sequences, 10% to 15% occurring once. Study results and limitations: A motif in TCR beta, a set of 8 or 9 highly homologous variants, appeared characteristic of ankylosing spondylitis blood.

The sequenced sample was blood, either unsorted or a sorted T cell fraction (not recorded which). The TCR originated in a male donor with ankylosing spondylitis. J is TRBJ2-3 and V is TRBV10-3; D gene ambiguous. CDR3 coding DNA: TGTGCCTTCTCGAGTGCCAACACAGATACGCAGTATTTT. Translating gives CAFSSANTDTQYF.